These 29 T cell receptor beta chains were sequenced from one sample in a study of T cell repertoires in ileal Crohn's disease. TCRdb's copy holds only in-frame clones and misses some; the assay was immunoSEQ multiplex PCR. The data contain 1,500 to 2,000 clones, roughly 90% of them singletons. Noted time point: inflamed ileum from the surgical specimen. Sequencing was carried out using ileal tissue. Source of these receptors: an adult with Crohn's disease.

This sequence joins TRBV6-6 and TRBJ2-7; 7 nucleotides line up with TRBD1. The CDR3 extends over 12 amino acids. Trimming cost V 10 bases and J 7 bases; bases outside gene matches: 10. CDR1 is MNHNY and CDR2 is SVGAGI in the germline V gene (reference sequence). CDR3 nucleotides: TGTGCCACCCGAACAGGGGATCGTGAGCAGTACTTC. Translation: CATRTGDREQYF.

The V and J genes are TRBV29-1 and TRBJ2-7, with 7 bases aligning to TRBD2. CDR1 and CDR2 (germline): SQVTM, ANQGSEA. After removal of 4 bases from V and 6 bases from J, the junction contained 9 bases not matched to a gene. The CDR3 runs 13 residues. The CDR3 reads CSVVLAGAPEQYF. DNA for the CDR3: TGCAGCGTTGTGTTGGCGGGAGCCCCCGAGCAGTACTTC.

The rearrangement uses TRBV4-1 and TRBJ2-3; D possibly uses TRBD1 or TRBD2 (6 bases each). This CDR3 is built from 16 residues. The V end lost 5 bases, the J end lost 0 bases, and 15 bases lay between the germline ends. The germline CDR1 and CDR2 sequences are MGHRA and YSYEKL. As DNA, the CDR3 is TGCGCCAGCAGCGCCGGACGGGGGCTAAGCACAGATACGCAGTATTTT. Protein: CASSAGRGLSTDTQYF.

V gene TRBV14 combines with J gene TRBJ2-2, with D unclear. V was trimmed by 3 bases and J by 4 bases, leaving 12 bases between them. CDR1 and CDR2 (germline): SGHDN, FVKESK. CDR3 length: 15 residues. The CDR3 DNA reads TGTGCCAGCAGCCAGGGTTATGTCACCACCGGGGAGCTGTTTTTT. Translating gives CASSQGYVTTGELFF.

The chain has TRBV6-4 and TRBJ2-2; D not certain. The CDR3 spans 13 residues. The germline V and J ends were trimmed by 2 bases and 5 bases, with 6 bases remaining between them. CDR1 and CDR2 (germline): MRHNA, SNTAGT. CDR3 nucleotides: TGTGCCAGCAGTGACAGGGAAACCGGGGAGCTGTTTTTT. The encoded protein is CASSDRETGELFF.

The gene calls are TRBV6-5 and TRBJ2-3, with 13 bases aligning to TRBD2. The CDR3 is 16 residues long. Germline assignment: CDR1 MNHEY and CDR2 SVGAGI. Trimming cost V 4 bases and J 6 bases; bases outside gene matches: 7. The CDR3 coding sequence is TGTGCCAGCAGTTCGGGACTAGCGGGGCCGTGGGATACGCAGTATTTT. It codes for CASSSGLAGPWDTQYF.

The chain employs TRBV5-1 and TRBJ1-4, with D possibly matching TRBD1 (5 bases). The CDR3 extends over 21 amino acids. Germline V gives CDR1 SGHRS, CDR2 YFSETQ. V dropped 4 bases and J dropped 0 bases, with 28 bases sitting between them. The CDR3 loop is CASSRMPGRGGALPTNEKLFF. For the CDR3, the DNA is TGCGCCAGCAGCCGGATGCCAGGGCGTGGAGGGGCTCTCCCAACTAATGAAAAACTGTTTTTT.

The V and J genes are TRBV2 and TRBJ1-4; D is possibly TRBD1 (6 bases). Germline V gene lookup returns CDR1 SNHLY and CDR2 FYNNEI. The V end was cut by 7 bases, the J end by 3 bases, with 15 bases between. The CDR3 covers 15 residues. The CDR3 loop is CASILQGGANEKLFF. CDR3 DNA sequence: TGTGCCAGCATCCTACAGGGAGGGGCTAATGAAAAACTGTTTTTT.

The chain combines TRBV19 with TRBJ2-7, with 10 bases lining up with TRBD1. With 1 base clipped from V and 3 bases from J, the junction kept 3 bases outside the gene matches. Germline V lookup: CDR1 LNHDA, CDR2 SQIVND (reference sequence). The CDR3 consists of 15 residues. The CDR3 DNA sequence: TGTGCCAGTAGTATAGGAGGGACAGGGGACTACGAGCAGTACTTC. It encodes CASSIGGTGDYEQYF.

The CDR3 protein is CASSYSKPRGVGEAFF. The CDR3, as DNA: TGTGCCAGCAGTTACTCGAAGCCAAGGGGGGTGGGTGAAGCTTTCTTT. The genes are TRBV6-5 and TRBJ1-1; perhaps TRBD1 as D (6 bases). Germline CDR1 is MNHEY and CDR2 is SVGAGI. Trimming took off 0 bases at V and 7 bases at J, with 18 bases between the two ends. The CDR3 is made up of 16 amino acids.

The chain employs TRBV28 and TRBJ2-7, with D possibly matching TRBD2 (5 bases). Looked up from germline, CDR1 is MDHEN and CDR2 is SYDVKM. Trimming took 8 bases from V and 2 from J, leaving 22 bases between them. The CDR3 is made up of 16 amino acids. The CDR3 reads CASQRSRTRVTYEQYF. The CDR3 coding sequence is TGTGCCAGCCAAAGGTCCAGGACTCGCGTTACCTACGAGCAGTACTTC.

As DNA, the CDR3 is TGTGCCAGCAGTGACTCTGCCCAGGGCGAGCAGTACTTC. This gives the protein CASSDSAQGEQYF. This chain joins TRBV6-4 and TRBJ2-7; D is possibly TRBD1 (5 bases). Germline loops: CDR1 MRHNA, CDR2 SNTAGT. The CDR3 has 13 residues. V was shortened by 0 bases and J by 6 bases, with 9 bases between the two germline ends.

The J gene is TRBJ1-5, the V gene TRBV19; D gene unclear. CDR1 is LNHDA and CDR2 is SQIVND in the germline V gene (reference sequence). This CDR3 comprises 18 residues. Between the trimmed V and J ends, which lost 7 bases and 2 bases, there was a span of 24 bases. The CDR3 region is CASIRKAGFNGGNQPQHF. The CDR3 nucleotides read TGTGCCAGTATAAGGAAGGCGGGGTTCAATGGTGGCAATCAGCCCCAGCATTTT. Full variable domain (rest looked up from reference TRBV19 and TRBJ1-5): DGGITQSPKYLFRKEGQNVTLSCEQNLNHDAMYWYRQDPGQGLRLIYYSQIVNDFQKGDIAEGYSVSREKKESFPLTVTSAQKNPTAFYLCASIRKAGFNGGNQPQHFGDGTRLSIL.

This clone was counted a few times. The sample carries other DNA sequences with the same CDR3. The chain recombines TRBV27 with TRBJ2-7; D possibly uses TRBD1 or TRBD2 (6 bases each). V gave up 3 bases and J gave up 5 bases, with 8 bases separating them. The CDR3 loop spans 12 amino acids. Germline CDR1 and CDR2: MNHEY and SMNVEV (reference sequence). The CDR3: CASSFRGDEQYF. The CDR3 region has the DNA TGTGCCAGCAGTTTTAGGGGGGACGAGCAGTACTTC.

The genes are TRBV11-1 and TRBJ2-1, with D possibly matching TRBD1 (6 bases). Trimming took 5 bases from V and 2 from J, leaving 16 bases between them. Germline CDR1 is SGHAT and CDR2 is FQDESV (reference sequence). The CDR3 has 16 residues. Here the CDR3 DNA reads TGTGCCAGCAGCGGACAGCGGTGGGAAACCTACAATGAGCAGTTCTTC. Its translation: CASSGQRWETYNEQFF.

The chain combines TRBV18 with TRBJ2-1, with 10 bases lining up with TRBD2. With 0 bases clipped from V and 8 bases from J, the junction kept 13 bases outside the gene matches. Germline V gene data show CDR1 as KGHSH and CDR2 as LQKENI. The CDR3 length is 18 residues. The CDR3 bases are TGTGCCAGCTCACCACCGGTTTTGGAGCGGGAGGGTTCCGATGAGCAGTTCTTC. The encoded protein is CASSPPVLEREGSDEQFF.

The chain carries TRBV11-2 and TRBJ1-3, with 7 bases aligning to TRBD1. The CDR3 has 16 amino acids. Looked up from germline, CDR1 is SGHAT and CDR2 is FQNNGV. Trimming removed 6 bases from V and 4 bases from J; junction bases left unmatched: 12. The CDR3 region is CASSFRDSSNGNTIYF. For the CDR3, the DNA is TGTGCCAGCAGTTTTCGGGACAGTTCAAACGGAAACACCATATATTTT.

The chain has TRBV6-4 and TRBJ2-1; 9 bases fit TRBD1. The CDR3 has 15 residues. Per germline, CDR1 MRHNA and CDR2 SNTAGT. Unmatched junction bases numbered 1, after V lost 3 bases and J lost 1 base. CDR3 sequence reads: CASSEGQGSYNEQFF. In nucleotides, the CDR3 is TGTGCCAGCAGTGAGGGACAGGGATCCTACAATGAGCAGTTCTTC.

The chain uses TRBV7-2 and TRBJ2-7; D possibly corresponds to TRBD2 (6 bases). V was clipped by 3 bases and J by 0 bases, with 12 bases between them. The CDR3 runs 15 residues. Germline-derived CDR1 and CDR2 are SGHTA and FQGNSA. The CDR3 loop reads CASSLGTAVSYEQYF. CDR3 DNA sequence: TGTGCCAGCAGCTTGGGGACTGCGGTCTCCTACGAGCAGTACTTC.

CDR3 DNA sequence: TGCGCCAGCAGCCAGGGACAGGGGTATGGCTACACCTTC. It is translated as CASSQGQGYGYTF. V gene TRBV5-1 combines with J gene TRBJ1-2, with 10 bases identical to TRBD1. This CDR3 spans 13 amino acids. Germline loops: CDR1 SGHRS, CDR2 YFSETQ. Trimming cost V 4 bases and J 5 bases; bases outside gene matches: 2.

This chain links TRBV5-4 with TRBJ2-7; D possibly matches TRBD1 or TRBD2 (7 bases each). Trimming pared 0 bases from V and 1 base from J, leaving 11 bases between. Germline V gives CDR1 SGHNT, CDR2 YYREEE (reference sequence). CDR3 length equals 15 residues. CDR3 sequence (DNA): TGTGCCAGCAGCTTGGGGGGGGGACAGTCCTACGAGCAGTACTTC. Translation gives CASSLGGGQSYEQYF.

This chain connects TRBV15 to TRBJ1-1; TRBD1 might be the D (5 bases). Between the trimmed V and J ends, which lost 1 base and 0 bases, there was a span of 15 bases. Germline V lookup: CDR1 LNHNV, CDR2 YYDKDF (reference sequence). CDR3 length: 17 residues. The CDR3 sequence: CATSRVRGINLNTEAFF. In nucleotides, the CDR3 is TGTGCCACCAGCAGAGTAAGGGGTATTAATTTGAACACTGAAGCTTTCTTT. The full variable domain, rest sourced from reference TRBV15 and TRBJ1-1, is DAMVIQNPRYQVTQFGKPVTLSCSQTLNHNVMYWYQQKSSQAPKLLFHYYDKDFNNEADTPDNFQSRRPNTSFCFLDIRSPGLGDTAMYLCATSRVRGINLNTEAFFGQGTRLTVV.

This clone was detected a few times. J is TRBJ2-3 and V is TRBV7-8; 12 positions agree with TRBD2. Per the germline V gene, CDR1 is SGHVS and CDR2 is FQNEAQ. This CDR3 contains 15 residues. Trimming took 4 bases from V and 1 from J; bases not matched to a gene: 0. The CDR3 is CASSWTSGGTDTQYF. The CDR3 bases are TGTGCCAGCAGCTGGACTAGCGGGGGCACAGATACGCAGTATTTT. The whole variable domain, filled in from reference TRBV7-8 and TRBJ2-3, reads GAGVSQSPRYKVAKRGQDVALRCDPISGHVSLFWYQQALGQGPEFLTYFQNEAQLDKSGLPSDRFFAERPEGSVSTLKIQRTQQEDSAVYLCASSWTSGGTDTQYFGPGTRLTVL.

V and J are TRBV11-2 and TRBJ1-4, with TRBD1 as a possible D gene (6 bases). The CDR3 runs 19 residues. Germline CDR1 SGHAT, CDR2 FQNNGV. The V end lost 3 bases, the J end lost 8 bases, and 28 bases lay between the germline ends. The CDR3 protein is CASSFVSQGRASDAEKLFF. The DNA for the CDR3 is TGTGCCAGCAGCTTCGTCTCACAGGGAAGGGCTTCGGACGCCGAAAAACTGTTTTTT.

The J gene is TRBJ2-7, the V gene TRBV9; D may be TRBD1 (8 bases). The CDR3 sequence is 14 residues long. Germline values: CDR1 SGDLS, CDR2 YYNGEE. The V end was cut by 3 bases, the J end by 7 bases, with 17 bases between. The chain's CDR3 is CASSALDRGGEQYF. CDR3 DNA: TGTGCCAGCAGCGCCCTTGACAGGGGAGGGGAGCAGTACTTC.

This rearrangement joins TRBV6-1 to TRBJ2-6, with TRBD1 as a possible D gene (5 bases). The CDR3 covers 15 residues. Trimming left V 5 bases short and J 0 bases short, with 8 bases between. Per the germline V gene, CDR1 is MNHNS and CDR2 is SASEGT. CDR3 sequence (DNA): TGTGCCAGCAGTTCAGGGAACTCTGGGGCCAACGTCCTGACTTTC. It yields the protein CASSSGNSGANVLTF.

The chain combines TRBV9 with TRBJ1-1; perhaps TRBD1 as D (6 bases). V gave up 0 bases and J gave up 3 bases, with 15 bases separating them. The CDR3 covers 16 residues. CDR1 and CDR2 from the germline V gene are SGDLS and YYNGEE. CDR3 loop: CASSVGLGAGDTEAFF. The CDR3 region has the DNA TGTGCCAGCAGCGTAGGGCTGGGGGCAGGGGACACTGAAGCTTTCTTT. The whole variable domain, remainder taken from reference TRBV9 and TRBJ1-1, is DSGVTQTPKHLITATGQRVTLRCSPRSGDLSVYWYQQSLDQGLQFLIQYYNGEERAKGNILERFSAQQFPDLHSELNLSSLELGDSALYFCASSVGLGAGDTEAFFGQGTRLTVV.

This chain uses TRBV28 with TRBJ2-7; D gene uncertain. Trimming left V 6 bases short and J 3 bases short, with 6 bases between. CDR3 size: 11 residues. Looked up from germline, CDR1 is MDHEN and CDR2 is SYDVKM. The CDR3 loop reads CASSHIYEQYF. In nucleotides, the CDR3 is TGTGCCAGCAGCCATATCTACGAGCAGTACTTC.

This chain links TRBV5-3 with TRBJ1-2; D perhaps matches TRBD1 (6 bases). TRBV5-3 is treated as an ORF (open reading frame) with a function not yet certain. The CDR3 spans 13 residues. Trimming took 1 base from V and 4 from J, leaving 8 bases between them. CDR3 DNA: TGTGCCAGAAGCTTGTTAGGGGGCTATGGCTACACCTTC. Amino acid sequence: CARSLLGGYGYTF.